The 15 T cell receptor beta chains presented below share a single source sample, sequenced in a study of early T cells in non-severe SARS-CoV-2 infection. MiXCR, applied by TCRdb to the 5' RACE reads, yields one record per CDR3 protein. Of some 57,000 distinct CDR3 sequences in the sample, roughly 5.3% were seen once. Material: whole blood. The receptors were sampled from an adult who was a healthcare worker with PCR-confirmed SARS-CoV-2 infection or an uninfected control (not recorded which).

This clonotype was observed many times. CDR3 sequence reads: CASTLVRQGHTEAFF. The CDR3 DNA reads TGTGCCAGCACGTTGGTCCGCCAGGGACACACTGAAGCTTTCTTT. The chain recombines TRBV12-3 or TRBV12-4 with TRBJ1-1; D is perhaps TRBD1 (5 bases). With 7 bases removed from V and 3 bases from J, the gap between germline ends came to 18 bases. The CDR3 runs to 15 residues.

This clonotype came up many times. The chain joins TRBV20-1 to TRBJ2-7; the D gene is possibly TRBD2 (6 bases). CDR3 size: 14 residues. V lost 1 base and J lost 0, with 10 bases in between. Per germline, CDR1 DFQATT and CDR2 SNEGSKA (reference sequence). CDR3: CSARGLGLSYEQYF. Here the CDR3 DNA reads TGCAGTGCTAGAGGACTAGGCCTCTCCTACGAGCAGTACTTC.

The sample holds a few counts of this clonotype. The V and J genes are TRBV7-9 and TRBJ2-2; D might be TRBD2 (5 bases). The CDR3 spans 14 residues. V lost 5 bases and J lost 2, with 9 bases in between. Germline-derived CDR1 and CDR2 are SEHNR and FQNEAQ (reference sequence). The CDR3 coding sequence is TGTGCCAGCAGCCCTGACTATAACACCGGGGAGCTGTTTTTT. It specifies CASSPDYNTGELFF.

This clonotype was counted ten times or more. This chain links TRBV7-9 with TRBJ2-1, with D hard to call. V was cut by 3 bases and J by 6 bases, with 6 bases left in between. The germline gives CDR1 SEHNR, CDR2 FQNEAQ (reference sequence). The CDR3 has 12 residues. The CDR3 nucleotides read TGTGCCAGCAGCTTGGAAGGCAATGAGCAGTTCTTC. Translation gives CASSLEGNEQFF.

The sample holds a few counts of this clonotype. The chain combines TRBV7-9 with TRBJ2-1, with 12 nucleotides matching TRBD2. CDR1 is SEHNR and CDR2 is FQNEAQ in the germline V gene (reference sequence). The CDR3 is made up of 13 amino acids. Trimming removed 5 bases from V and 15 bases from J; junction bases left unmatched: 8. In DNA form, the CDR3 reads TGTGCCAGCAGCACGACTAGCGGGAGAGTGGCGTTCTTC. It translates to CASSTTSGRVAFF.

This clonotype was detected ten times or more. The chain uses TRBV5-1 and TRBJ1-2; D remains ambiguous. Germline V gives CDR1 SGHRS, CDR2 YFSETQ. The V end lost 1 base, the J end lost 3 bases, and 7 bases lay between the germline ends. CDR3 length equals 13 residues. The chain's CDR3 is CASSLMEDYGYTF. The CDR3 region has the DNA TGCGCCAGCAGCTTGATGGAGGACTATGGCTACACCTTC. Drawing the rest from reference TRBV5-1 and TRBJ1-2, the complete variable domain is KAGVTQTPRYLIKTRGQQVTLSCSPISGHRSVSWYQQTPGQGLQFLFEYFSETQRNKGNFPGRFSGRQFSNSRSEMNVSTLELGDSALYLCASSLMEDYGYTFGSGTRLTVV.

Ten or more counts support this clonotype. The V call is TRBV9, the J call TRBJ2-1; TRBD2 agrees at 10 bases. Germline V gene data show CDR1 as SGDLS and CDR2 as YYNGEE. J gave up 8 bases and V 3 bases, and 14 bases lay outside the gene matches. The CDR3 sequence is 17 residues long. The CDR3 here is CASSAPRSGGAPDEQFF. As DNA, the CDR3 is TGTGCCAGCAGCGCCCCCAGGAGCGGGGGGGCTCCGGATGAGCAGTTCTTC.

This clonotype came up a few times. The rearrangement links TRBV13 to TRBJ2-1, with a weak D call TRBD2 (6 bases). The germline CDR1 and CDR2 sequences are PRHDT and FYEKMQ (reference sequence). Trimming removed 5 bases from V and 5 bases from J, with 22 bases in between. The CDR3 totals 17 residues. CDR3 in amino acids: CASSPESVAGYDNEQFF. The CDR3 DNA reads TGTGCCAGCAGCCCAGAGTCAGTCGCGGGATACGACAATGAGCAGTTCTTC.

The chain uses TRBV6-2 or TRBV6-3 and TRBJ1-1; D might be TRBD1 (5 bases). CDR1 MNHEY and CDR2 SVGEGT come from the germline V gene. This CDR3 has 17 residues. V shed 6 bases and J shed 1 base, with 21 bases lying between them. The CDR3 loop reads CASRRGGTPISNTEAFF. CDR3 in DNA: TGTGCCAGCAGACGGGGCGGAACCCCCATTTCGAACACTGAAGCTTTCTTT.

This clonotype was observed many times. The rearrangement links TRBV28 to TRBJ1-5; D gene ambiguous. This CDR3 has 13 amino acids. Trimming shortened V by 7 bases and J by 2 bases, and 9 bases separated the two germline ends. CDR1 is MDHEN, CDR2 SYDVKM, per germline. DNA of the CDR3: TGTGCCAGCATCACCGGGCGCAATCAGCCCCAGCATTTT. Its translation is CASITGRNQPQHF.

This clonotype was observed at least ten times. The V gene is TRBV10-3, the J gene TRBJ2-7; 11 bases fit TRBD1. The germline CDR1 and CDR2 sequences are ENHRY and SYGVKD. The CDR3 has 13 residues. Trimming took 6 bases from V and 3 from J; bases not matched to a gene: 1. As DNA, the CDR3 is TGTGCCATCAGGGGACAGGGGGGCTACGAGCAGTACTTC. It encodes CAIRGQGGYEQYF.

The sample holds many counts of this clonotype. CDR3 loop: CAWSVQTAGELFF. In nucleotides, the CDR3 is TGTGCCTGGAGTGTACAGACTGCCGGGGAGCTGTTTTTT. This chain links TRBV30 with TRBJ2-2; D gene uncertain. Germline V CDR1 and CDR2: GTSNPN, SVGIG (reference sequence). Deletions cut 0 bases from V and 6 bases from J, with 8 bases between. The CDR3 runs to 13 residues.

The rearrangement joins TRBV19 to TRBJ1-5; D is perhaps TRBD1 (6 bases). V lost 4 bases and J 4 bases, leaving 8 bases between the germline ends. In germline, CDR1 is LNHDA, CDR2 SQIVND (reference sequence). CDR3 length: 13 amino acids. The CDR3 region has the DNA TGTGCCAGTAGTACTGGACAGAATCAGCCCCAGCATTTT. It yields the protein CASSTGQNQPQHF.

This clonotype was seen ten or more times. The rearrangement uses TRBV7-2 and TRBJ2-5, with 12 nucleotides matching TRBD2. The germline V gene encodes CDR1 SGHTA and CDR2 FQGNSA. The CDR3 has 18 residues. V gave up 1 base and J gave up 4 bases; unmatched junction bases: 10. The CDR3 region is CASSLVASSGGARETQYF. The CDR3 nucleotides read TGTGCCAGCAGCTTAGTAGCATCTAGCGGGGGGGCCAGAGAGACCCAGTACTTC.

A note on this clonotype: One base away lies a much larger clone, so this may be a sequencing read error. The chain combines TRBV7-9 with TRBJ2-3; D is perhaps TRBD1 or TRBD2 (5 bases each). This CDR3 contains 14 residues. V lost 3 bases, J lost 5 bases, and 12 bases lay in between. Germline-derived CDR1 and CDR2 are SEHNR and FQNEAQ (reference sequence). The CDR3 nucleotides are TGTGCCAGCAGCTTTGAGGGGTACATAGATACGCAGTATTTT. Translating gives CASSFEGYIDTQYF.